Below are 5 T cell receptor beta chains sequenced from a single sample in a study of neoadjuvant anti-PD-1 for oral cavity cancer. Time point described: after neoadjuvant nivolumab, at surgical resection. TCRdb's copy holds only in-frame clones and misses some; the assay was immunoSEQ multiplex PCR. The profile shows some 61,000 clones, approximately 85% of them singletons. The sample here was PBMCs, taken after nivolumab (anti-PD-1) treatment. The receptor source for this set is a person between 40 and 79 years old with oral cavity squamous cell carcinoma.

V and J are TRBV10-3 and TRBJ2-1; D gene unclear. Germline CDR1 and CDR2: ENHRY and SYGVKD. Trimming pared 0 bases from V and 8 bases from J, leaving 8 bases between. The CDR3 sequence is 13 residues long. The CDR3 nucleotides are TGTGCCATCAGTGAGTCGATATTCTATGAGCAGTTCTTC. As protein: CAISESIFYEQFF.

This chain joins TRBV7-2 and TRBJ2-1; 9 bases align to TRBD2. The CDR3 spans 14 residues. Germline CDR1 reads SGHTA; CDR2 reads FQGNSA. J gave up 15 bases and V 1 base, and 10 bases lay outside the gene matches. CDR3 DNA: TGTGCCAGCAGCTTAGAAGGCGGGAGGGCCTGGTGGTTCTTC. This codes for CASSLEGGRAWWFF.

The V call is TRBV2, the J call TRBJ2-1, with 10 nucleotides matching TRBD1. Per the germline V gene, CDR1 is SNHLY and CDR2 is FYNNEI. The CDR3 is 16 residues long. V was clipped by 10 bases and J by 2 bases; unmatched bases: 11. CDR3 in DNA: TGTGCCACCCAGAGGCCCGGGACAGGGGCCTACAATGAGCAGTTCTTC. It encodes CATQRPGTGAYNEQFF.

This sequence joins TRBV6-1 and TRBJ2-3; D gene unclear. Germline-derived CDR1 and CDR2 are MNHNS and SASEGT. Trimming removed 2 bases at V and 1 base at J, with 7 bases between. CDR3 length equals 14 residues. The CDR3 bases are TGTGCCAGCAGTGAACCCGGAGGCACAGATACGCAGTATTTT. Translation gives CASSEPGGTDTQYF.

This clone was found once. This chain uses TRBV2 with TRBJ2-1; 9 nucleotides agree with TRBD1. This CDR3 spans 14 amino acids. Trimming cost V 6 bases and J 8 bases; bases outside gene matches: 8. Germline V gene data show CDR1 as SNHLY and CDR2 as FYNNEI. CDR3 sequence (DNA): TGTGCCAGCAGGATCGGGACAGGGATGGATGAGCAGTTCTTC. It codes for CASRIGTGMDEQFF. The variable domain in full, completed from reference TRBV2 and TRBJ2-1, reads EPEVTQTPSHQVTQMGQEVILRCVPISNHLYFYWYRQILGQKVEFLVSFYNNEISEKSEIFDDQFSVERPDGSNFTLKIRSTKLEDSAMYFCASRIGTGMDEQFFGPGTRLTVL.